These T cell receptor beta chains were read from a single sample in a study of blood T cell repertoires in COVID-19. Profiling relied on immunoSEQ multiplex PCR, and the TCRdb table lists in-frame clones only, not all of them. This table holds some 320,000 clones, 88% found once. The sample consisted of peripheral blood. The origin of the receptors is a woman aged 30 to 39 who had recovered from COVID-19. CDR3s include the opening cysteine and the closing phenylalanine or tryptophan. D genes are given only for firm matches. Clone sizes are given selectively: once, few, many, or a class where the clone is expanded.

d_call	clone_size	v_call	j_call	cdr3_aa	cdr3_nt
TRBD1	-	TRBV18	TRBJ1-2	CASSPGQGGYGYTF	TGTGCCAGCTCCCCTGGACAGGGAGGCTATGGCTACACCTTC
TRBD1	-	TRBV19	TRBJ2-2	CASSGEGQMMTLDRNTGELFF	TGTGCCAGTAGTGGAGAGGGACAGATGATGACGCTAGACCGGAACACCGGGGAGCTGTTTTTT
TRBD1	-	TRBV7-3	TRBJ1-2	CASSSRQGDGYTF	TGTGCCAGCAGCTCCCGACAGGGGGATGGCTACACCTTC
TRBD1	-	TRBV2	TRBJ2-7	CASTTGQSYEQYF	TGTGCCAGCACCACGGGACAGAGCTACGAGCAGTACTTC
-	-	TRBV2	TRBJ2-1	CASSEVGGNSYNEQFF	TGTGCCAGCAGTGAAGTCGGCGGAAACTCCTACAATGAGCAGTTCTTC
-	-	TRBV5-1	TRBJ2-5	CASSLSPAGTQYF	TGCGCCAGCAGCTTGTCGCCAGCGGGGACCCAGTACTTC
-	-	TRBV15	TRBJ1-1	CATSRDLQGRAFF	TGTGCCACCAGCAGAGATCTACAGGGACGGGCTTTCTTT
TRBD2	-	TRBV11-2	TRBJ2-5	CASSLVGTSGVRETQYF	TGTGCCAGCAGCTTAGTAGGGACTAGCGGGGTACGAGAGACCCAGTACTTC
-	-	TRBV27	TRBJ1-1	CASSLFGRDTEAFF	TGTGCCAGCAGTTTGTTCGGCAGGGATACTGAAGCTTTCTTT
TRBD1	few	TRBV2	TRBJ1-2	CASSPGQGISGYTF	TGTGCCAGCAGTCCGGGACAGGGAATTTCTGGCTACACCTTC
-	few	TRBV5-1	TRBJ2-7	CASSLSVENYEQYF	TGCGCCAGCAGTCTATCCGTCGAGAACTACGAGCAGTACTTC
-	-	TRBV7-6	TRBJ1-4	CASSLEAGPDEKLFF	TGTGCCAGCAGCTTAGAAGCGGGACCGGATGAAAAACTGTTTTTT
-	-	TRBV7-3	TRBJ2-5	CASSLTPSAGETQYF	TGTGCCAGCAGCTTAACGCCCTCAGCGGGAGAGACCCAGTACTTC
TRBD1	-	TRBV19	TRBJ1-2	CASAGRGQGAEGYTF	TGTGCCAGCGCGGGCCGCGGACAGGGGGCGGAGGGCTACACCTTC
-	-	TRBV5-1	TRBJ2-5	CASSSQNRGYQETQYF	TGCGCCAGCAGCTCGCAGAATAGAGGGTACCAAGAGACCCAGTACTTC
TRBD2	-	TRBV4-2	TRBJ2-3	CASSLSGGVADTQYF	TGTGCCAGCAGCCTCAGCGGGGGGGTGGCAGATACGCAGTATTTT
TRBD1	-	TRBV4-1	TRBJ1-1	CASSLDRDTEAFF	TGCGCCAGCAGCCTAGACAGGGACACTGAAGCTTTCTTT
-	-	TRBV30	TRBJ1-5	CAWTGLFNQPQHF	TGTGCCTGGACGGGACTTTTCAATCAGCCCCAGCATTTT
-	-	TRBV11-2	TRBJ1-1	CASSSYTEAFF	TGTGCCAGCAGCTCATACACTGAAGCTTTCTTT
-	-	TRBV28	TRBJ2-7	CASSLTVGLAYEQYF	TGTGCCAGCAGTCTCACCGTGGGGCTAGCCTACGAGCAGTACTTC